This is a list of T cell receptor beta chains from one sample in a study of blood T cell repertoires in COVID-19. Profiled with immunoSEQ multiplex PCR; TCRdb holds only in-frame clones, not every one. The sample has some 250,000 clones, roughly 86% seen once; the top ten hold less than 4%. The sequenced sample consisted of PBMCs or T cells enriched from blood (not recorded which). Receptors were obtained from a woman aged 40-49 years with acute COVID-19. Each CDR3 is given with its conserved first and last residue. A D gene is named only where the DNA matches it firmly. Some rows have no size entry. The others give once, few or many, or a class for an expanded clone.

clone_size: -
v_call: TRBV7-8
j_call: TRBJ2-7
d_call: TRBD2
cdr3_nt: TGTGCCAGCAGCTCTGGGACTAGCGGGAGCTACGAGCAGTACTTC
cdr3_aa: CASSSGTSGSYEQYF

clone_size: -
v_call: TRBV9
j_call: TRBJ1-1
d_call: -
cdr3_nt: TGTGCCAGCAGCGTATCCCCGACAGACACTGAAGCTTTCTTT
cdr3_aa: CASSVSPTDTEAFF

clone_size: -
v_call: TRBV3-1/TRBV3-2
j_call: TRBJ1-2
d_call: -
cdr3_nt: TGTGCCAGCAGCCATGGACACCGCTATGGCTACACCTTC
cdr3_aa: CASSHGHRYGYTF

clone_size: -
v_call: TRBV3-1/TRBV3-2
j_call: TRBJ2-1
d_call: TRBD2
cdr3_nt: TGTGCCAGCAGCCAAGATACTAGCGGGAGTGAGCAGTTCTTC
cdr3_aa: CASSQDTSGSEQFF

clone_size: -
v_call: TRBV7-8
j_call: TRBJ2-1
d_call: TRBD2
cdr3_nt: TGTGCCAGCAGCTTTGGGGGGAGGGCCTACAATGAGCAGTTCTTC
cdr3_aa: CASSFGGRAYNEQFF

clone_size: -
v_call: TRBV9
j_call: TRBJ2-1
d_call: TRBD1
cdr3_nt: TGTGCCAGCAGCGTAGATAACAGGGGAAGATGGAATGAGCAGTTCTTC
cdr3_aa: CASSVDNRGRWNEQFF

clone_size: -
v_call: TRBV5-1
j_call: TRBJ2-3
d_call: -
cdr3_nt: TGCGCCAGCAGCTTTGAAGCTAGCGGCACAGATACGCAGTATTTT
cdr3_aa: CASSFEASGTDTQYF

clone_size: once
v_call: TRBV3-1/TRBV3-2
j_call: TRBJ2-2
d_call: TRBD1
cdr3_nt: TGTGCCAGCAGCCAAACCCGACAGGGCGGGGAGCTGTTTTTT
cdr3_aa: CASSQTRQGGELFF

clone_size: -
v_call: TRBV6-1
j_call: TRBJ1-2
d_call: -
cdr3_nt: TGTGCCAGCAGTGACCTCCTGACAGGAAAAATAACTAACTATGGCTACACCTTC
cdr3_aa: CASSDLLTGKITNYGYTF

clone_size: once
v_call: TRBV2
j_call: TRBJ2-3
d_call: TRBD1
cdr3_nt: TGTGCCAGCAGTGAAAGGGGGGACAGGAGCACAGATACGCAGTATTTT
cdr3_aa: CASSERGDRSTDTQYF

clone_size: -
v_call: TRBV6-1
j_call: TRBJ2-2
d_call: -
cdr3_nt: TGTGCCAGCAGTGAGTCTAGCGAAACCGGGGAGCTGTTTTTT
cdr3_aa: CASSESSETGELFF

clone_size: -
v_call: TRBV4-1
j_call: TRBJ2-1
d_call: TRBD2
cdr3_nt: TGCGCCAGCAGCCGAGCGGGGCCGACCTACAATGAGCAGTTCTTC
cdr3_aa: CASSRAGPTYNEQFF

clone_size: -
v_call: TRBV27
j_call: TRBJ2-3
d_call: TRBD2
cdr3_nt: TGTGCCAGCAGACCCAAAGCGGGAGGTACAGATACGCAGTATTTT
cdr3_aa: CASRPKAGGTDTQYF

clone_size: -
v_call: TRBV5-1
j_call: TRBJ2-5
d_call: TRBD1
cdr3_nt: TGCGCCAGCAGCGTGACAGGGGTTCGAGAGACCCAGTACTTC
cdr3_aa: CASSVTGVRETQYF

clone_size: -
v_call: TRBV11-3
j_call: TRBJ2-1
d_call: TRBD2
cdr3_nt: TGTGCCAGCAGTTTTAGCGGGGATGACAATGAGCAGTTCTTC
cdr3_aa: CASSFSGDDNEQFF

clone_size: once
v_call: TRBV18
j_call: TRBJ2-3
d_call: -
cdr3_nt: TGTGCCAGCTCATACGACAGCTATAGCACAGATACGCAGTATTTT
cdr3_aa: CASSYDSYSTDTQYF

clone_size: -
v_call: TRBV6-6
j_call: TRBJ2-5
d_call: TRBD2
cdr3_nt: TGTGCCAGCAGCTGGACTAGCGGCCCCCAAGAGACCCAGTACTTC
cdr3_aa: CASSWTSGPQETQYF

clone_size: -
v_call: TRBV14
j_call: TRBJ1-3
d_call: -
cdr3_nt: TGTGCCAGCAGCCCAGTCAACTCTGGAAACACCATATATTTT
cdr3_aa: CASSPVNSGNTIYF

clone_size: -
v_call: TRBV21-1
j_call: TRBJ2-7
d_call: -
cdr3_nt: TGTGCCAGCAGCAAGTATAAGGGCGGGATCGACGAGCAGTACTTC
cdr3_aa: CASSKYKGGIDEQYF

clone_size: -
v_call: TRBV11-2
j_call: TRBJ2-2
d_call: TRBD1
cdr3_nt: TGTGCCAGCACCGTGGACAGGGTGACCGGGGAGCTGTTTTTT
cdr3_aa: CASTVDRVTGELFF

clone_size: -
v_call: TRBV9
j_call: TRBJ2-1
d_call: TRBD1
cdr3_nt: TGTGCCAGCAGCGCACCGGGACAGGGGCCTTTCGGTGAGCAGTTCTTC
cdr3_aa: CASSAPGQGPFGEQFF

clone_size: -
v_call: TRBV10-1
j_call: TRBJ2-7
d_call: TRBD1
cdr3_nt: TGCGCCAGCCGGGACAGGGGTCTGAGAGGGGAGCAGTACTTC
cdr3_aa: CASRDRGLRGEQYF

clone_size: few
v_call: TRBV7-9
j_call: TRBJ2-1
d_call: TRBD2
cdr3_nt: TGTGCCAGCAGCTTACCCCGGGGTAGCGGGGGAGAGGAGCAGTTCTTC
cdr3_aa: CASSLPRGSGGEEQFF

clone_size: -
v_call: TRBV19
j_call: TRBJ1-4
d_call: -
cdr3_nt: TGTGCCAGTAGTAGCTATCCAACTAATGAAAAACTGTTTTTT
cdr3_aa: CASSSYPTNEKLFF

clone_size: -
v_call: TRBV5-4
j_call: TRBJ2-1
d_call: TRBD1
cdr3_nt: TGTGCCAGCAGCCCCGGGACAGGGCGGGGGTACAATGAGCAGTTCTTC
cdr3_aa: CASSPGTGRGYNEQFF

clone_size: -
v_call: TRBV5-1
j_call: TRBJ2-3
d_call: -
cdr3_nt: TGCGCCAGCAGCTTGACCAGGGCCACAGATACGCAGTATTTT
cdr3_aa: CASSLTRATDTQYF

clone_size: -
v_call: TRBV19
j_call: TRBJ2-5
d_call: -
cdr3_nt: TGTGCCAGTAGTATGGCCGGGGAGACCCAGTACTTC
cdr3_aa: CASSMAGETQYF

clone_size: -
v_call: TRBV5-1
j_call: TRBJ1-6
d_call: -
cdr3_nt: TGCGCCAGCAGCTTGTCGGGTCCGAATTCACCCCTCCACTTT
cdr3_aa: CASSLSGPNSPLHF

clone_size: -
v_call: TRBV9
j_call: TRBJ2-7
d_call: TRBD2
cdr3_nt: TGTGCCAGCAGCGTAGTAACTAGCGGGAGCTCCTACGAGCAGTACTTC
cdr3_aa: CASSVVTSGSSYEQYF

clone_size: -
v_call: TRBV11-2
j_call: TRBJ2-1
d_call: -
cdr3_nt: TGTGCCAGCAGCTACTTCAATGAGCAGTTCTTC
cdr3_aa: CASSYFNEQFF

clone_size: -
v_call: TRBV19
j_call: TRBJ1-1
d_call: TRBD1
cdr3_nt: TGTGCCAGTAGTATAGTGGCAGGGGGGCCTGAAGCTTTCTTT
cdr3_aa: CASSIVAGGPEAFF

clone_size: -
v_call: TRBV5-6
j_call: TRBJ2-1
d_call: TRBD2
cdr3_nt: TGTGCCAGCAGCTTGGGACTAGCGGATGAGCAGTTCTTC
cdr3_aa: CASSLGLADEQFF

clone_size: -
v_call: TRBV7-6
j_call: TRBJ2-5
d_call: -
cdr3_nt: TGTGCCAGCAGCTCCCCCGTCGGAGAGACCCAGTACTTC
cdr3_aa: CASSSPVGETQYF

clone_size: -
v_call: TRBV7-9
j_call: TRBJ1-2
d_call: -
cdr3_nt: TGTGCCAGCAGCTTACGCTCAGGAGGACGGGACTATGGCTACACCTTC
cdr3_aa: CASSLRSGGRDYGYTF

clone_size: -
v_call: TRBV19
j_call: TRBJ2-2
d_call: -
cdr3_nt: TGTGCCAGTAGTAATTCGGGTTACGGGGAGCTGTTTTTT
cdr3_aa: CASSNSGYGELFF

clone_size: -
v_call: TRBV19
j_call: TRBJ1-5
d_call: TRBD1
cdr3_nt: TGTGCCAGTAGCCCGAGACAGGGGCATCAGCCCCAGCATTTT
cdr3_aa: CASSPRQGHQPQHF

clone_size: once
v_call: TRBV10-1
j_call: TRBJ2-1
d_call: -
cdr3_nt: TGCGCCAGCAGAAAGGACAACTACAATGAGCAGTTCTTC
cdr3_aa: CASRKDNYNEQFF

clone_size: -
v_call: TRBV19
j_call: TRBJ2-7
d_call: -
cdr3_nt: TGTGCCAGTAGCACCTACGCAGGCGGGACCTACGAGCAGTACTTC
cdr3_aa: CASSTYAGGTYEQYF

clone_size: -
v_call: TRBV5-1
j_call: TRBJ1-2
d_call: TRBD1
cdr3_nt: TGCGCCAGCAGCCAGACAGGGGGCGGTGGCTACACCTTC
cdr3_aa: CASSQTGGGGYTF

clone_size: -
v_call: TRBV11-3
j_call: TRBJ2-7
d_call: -
cdr3_nt: TGTGCCAGCAGCTTACCAACCACGAGGTCATACGAGCAGTACTTC
cdr3_aa: CASSLPTTRSYEQYF

clone_size: -
v_call: TRBV12-5
j_call: TRBJ1-3
d_call: TRBD1
cdr3_nt: TGTGCTAGTGGTTTGGACCATGACAGGGATGGAAACACCATATATTTT
cdr3_aa: CASGLDHDRDGNTIYF

clone_size: -
v_call: TRBV9
j_call: TRBJ2-3
d_call: TRBD2
cdr3_nt: TGTGCCAGCACCGCCGGGACTAGCGGGAGTATAGATACGCAGTATTTT
cdr3_aa: CASTAGTSGSIDTQYF

clone_size: -
v_call: TRBV11-2
j_call: TRBJ2-7
d_call: TRBD2
cdr3_nt: TGTGCCAGCAGCTTAGTACGCCTAGCGGGAGGGGGGGATATCGAGCAGTACTTC
cdr3_aa: CASSLVRLAGGGDIEQYF

clone_size: -
v_call: TRBV19
j_call: TRBJ2-7
d_call: -
cdr3_nt: TGTGCCAGTAGTAGTTCTTTTTGGACTGGCTCCTACGAGCAGTACTTC
cdr3_aa: CASSSSFWTGSYEQYF

clone_size: -
v_call: TRBV9
j_call: TRBJ2-5
d_call: -
cdr3_nt: TGTGCCAGCAGCGTAGAGGGGGGGACAGAGACCCAGTACTTC
cdr3_aa: CASSVEGGTETQYF

clone_size: -
v_call: TRBV18
j_call: TRBJ2-1
d_call: -
cdr3_nt: TGTGCCAGCTCACCAACTCCGGACAGTATCTACAATGAGCAGTTCTTC
cdr3_aa: CASSPTPDSIYNEQFF

clone_size: -
v_call: TRBV2
j_call: TRBJ2-2
d_call: -
cdr3_nt: TGTGCCAGCAGTGAACAGGGGCCCACCGGGGAGCTGTTTTTT
cdr3_aa: CASSEQGPTGELFF

clone_size: -
v_call: TRBV7-9
j_call: TRBJ1-1
d_call: TRBD1
cdr3_nt: TGTGCCAGCAGCTTGGGACAGGGACTTGGAACCACTGAAGCTTTCTTT
cdr3_aa: CASSLGQGLGTTEAFF

clone_size: -
v_call: TRBV13
j_call: TRBJ2-1
d_call: TRBD2
cdr3_nt: TGTGCCAGCAGCCAACGTACTAGCGGAGCCTACAATGAGCAGTTCTTC
cdr3_aa: CASSQRTSGAYNEQFF